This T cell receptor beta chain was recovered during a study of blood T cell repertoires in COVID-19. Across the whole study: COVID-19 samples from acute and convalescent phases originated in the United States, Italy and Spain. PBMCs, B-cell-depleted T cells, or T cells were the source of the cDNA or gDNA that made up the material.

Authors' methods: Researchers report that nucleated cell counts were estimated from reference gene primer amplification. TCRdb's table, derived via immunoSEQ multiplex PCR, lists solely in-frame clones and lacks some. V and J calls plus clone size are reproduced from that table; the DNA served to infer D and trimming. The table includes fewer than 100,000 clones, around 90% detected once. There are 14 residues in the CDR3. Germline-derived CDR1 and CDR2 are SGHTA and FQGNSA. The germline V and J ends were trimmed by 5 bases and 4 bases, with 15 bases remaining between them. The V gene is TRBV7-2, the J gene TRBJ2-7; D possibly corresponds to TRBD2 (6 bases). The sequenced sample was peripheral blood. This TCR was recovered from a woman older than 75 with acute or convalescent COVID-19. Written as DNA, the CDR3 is TGTGCCAGCAGCCCGACGAGTCTAGCGTACGAGCAGTACTTC. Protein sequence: CASSPTSLAYEQYF.